This T cell receptor beta chain originates from a study of regulatory T cells in long-lasting Graves disease. CDR1 and CDR2 (germline): LGHNA, YNFKEQ. The CDR3 is 17 residues long. After removal of 1 base from V and 2 bases from J, the junction contained 8 bases not matched to a gene. Regarding the study as a whole: Clonotypes that were public and shared totalled 2,741 in persistent patients versus 800 to 1,000 in new patients.

In regard to this clonotype: Its antigen is unidentified.

The time point was: newly diagnosed GD, antithyroid drugs for less than 3 months. PBMC RNA was the source of the TCR library. CDR3 regions were amplified by Arm-PCR using iRepertoire HTBI primers to build TCR beta libraries. Via MiXCR, TCRdb re-called the multiplex PCR reads, giving one row per CDR3 protein. The repertoire holds hundreds of thousands of distinct CDR3 sequences, roughly 15% seen once, with more than 15% in the top ten. This sample also belongs to another study, concerning T cells in Graves' hyperthyroidism and ophthalmopathy. From that study: Pregnant or lactating patients were excluded, as were those with uncontrolled infection or other autoimmune disease. Ophthalmopathy was distinguished from stable hyperthyroidism by 13 V-J signatures.

This TCR was recovered from a woman aged 25 to 39 with Graves disease. The V gene is TRBV4-2, the J gene TRBJ2-5; 9 nucleotides match TRBD2. The specimen was peripheral blood mononuclear cells (PBMCs), collected at new diagnosis, from a patient treated with antithyroid drugs. The chain's CDR3 is CASSQVAGLAIQETQYF. Here the CDR3 DNA reads TGTGCCAGCAGCCAAGTCGCTGGACTAGCGATACAAGAGACCCAGTACTTC.